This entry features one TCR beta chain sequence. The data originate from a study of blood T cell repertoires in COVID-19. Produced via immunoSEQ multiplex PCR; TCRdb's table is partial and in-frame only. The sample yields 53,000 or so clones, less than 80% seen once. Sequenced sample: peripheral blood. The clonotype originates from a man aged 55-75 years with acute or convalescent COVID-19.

CDR3 in amino acids: CASTAVSTNYGYTF. The CDR3, as DNA: TGCGCCAGCACGGCGGTCTCTACTAACTATGGCTACACCTTC. The V and J genes are TRBV5-1 and TRBJ1-2; unclear D gene. Trimming stripped 6 bases from V and 0 bases from J, with 12 bases between. The length of the CDR3 is 14 residues. The germline gives CDR1 SGHRS, CDR2 YFSETQ. The full variable domain, rest sourced from reference TRBV5-1 and TRBJ1-2, is KAGVTQTPRYLIKTRGQQVTLSCSPISGHRSVSWYQQTPGQGLQFLFEYFSETQRNKGNFPGRFSGRQFSNSRSEMNVSTLELGDSALYLCASTAVSTNYGYTFGSGTRLTVV.